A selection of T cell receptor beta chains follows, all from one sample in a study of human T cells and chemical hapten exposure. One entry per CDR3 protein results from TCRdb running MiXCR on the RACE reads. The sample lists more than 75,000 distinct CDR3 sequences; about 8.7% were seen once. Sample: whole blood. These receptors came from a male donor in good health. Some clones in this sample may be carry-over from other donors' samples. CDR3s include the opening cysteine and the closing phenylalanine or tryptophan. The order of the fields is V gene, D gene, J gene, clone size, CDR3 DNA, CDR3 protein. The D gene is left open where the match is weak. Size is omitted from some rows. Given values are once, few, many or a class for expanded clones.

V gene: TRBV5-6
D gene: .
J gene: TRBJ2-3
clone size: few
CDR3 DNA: TGTGCCAGCAGCTTAGGACCAGCTACGCAGTATTTT
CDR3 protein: CASSLGPATQYF

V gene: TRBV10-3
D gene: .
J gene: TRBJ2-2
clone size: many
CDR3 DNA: TGTGCCATCAGTGAGTCGAACTTCGCCGGGGAGCTGTTTTTT
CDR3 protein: CAISESNFAGELFF

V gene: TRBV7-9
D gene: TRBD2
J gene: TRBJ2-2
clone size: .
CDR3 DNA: TGTGCCAGCAGCTCACCTCCGAGCGGGAGGGCCGACACCGGGGAGCTGTTTTTT
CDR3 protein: CASSSPPSGRADTGELFF

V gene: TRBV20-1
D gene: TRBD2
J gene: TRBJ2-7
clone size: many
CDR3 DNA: TGCAGTGCTCTTAGCGGGAGTACCTACGAGCAGTACTTC
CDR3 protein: CSALSGSTYEQYF

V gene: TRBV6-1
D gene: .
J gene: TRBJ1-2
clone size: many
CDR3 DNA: TGTGCCAGCAGTGATAACGACCAGGTCTATGGCTACACCTTC
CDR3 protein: CASSDNDQVYGYTF

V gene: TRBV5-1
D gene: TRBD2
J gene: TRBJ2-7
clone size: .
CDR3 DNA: TGCGCCAGCAGCCCGGGACTAGCTAACCCCGAGCAGTACTTC
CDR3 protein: CASSPGLANPEQYF

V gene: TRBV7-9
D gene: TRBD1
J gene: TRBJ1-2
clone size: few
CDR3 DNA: TGTGCCAGCAGCGCCGGACAGGGGTCGGTTGGCTACACCTTC
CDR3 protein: CASSAGQGSVGYTF

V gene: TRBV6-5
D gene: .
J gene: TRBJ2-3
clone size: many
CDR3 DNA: TGTGCCAGCAGTTACGACGGGGGCTCCGATACGCAGTATTTT
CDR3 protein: CASSYDGGSDTQYF

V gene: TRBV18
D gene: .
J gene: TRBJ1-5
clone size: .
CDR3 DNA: TGTGCCAGCTCACCAGCCTACAGGGCTAGCAATCAGCCCCAGCATTTT
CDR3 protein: CASSPAYRASNQPQHF

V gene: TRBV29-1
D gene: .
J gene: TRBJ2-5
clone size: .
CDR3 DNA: TGCAGCGTTGATCTAGCAGGGGAGACCCAGTACTTC
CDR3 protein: CSVDLAGETQYF

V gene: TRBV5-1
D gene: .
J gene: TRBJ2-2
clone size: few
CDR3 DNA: TGCGCCAGCAGCGAAAGGGGGTCCGGGGAGCTGTTTTTT
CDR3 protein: CASSERGSGELFF

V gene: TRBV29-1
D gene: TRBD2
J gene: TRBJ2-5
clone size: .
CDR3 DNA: TGCAGCGTGGGGGGGTTGGAGACCCAGTACTTC
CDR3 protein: CSVGGLETQYF

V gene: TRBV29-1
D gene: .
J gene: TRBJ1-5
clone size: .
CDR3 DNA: TGCAGCGCGCGGGACAATTTAGACCAGCCCCAGCATTTT
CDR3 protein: CSARDNLDQPQHF

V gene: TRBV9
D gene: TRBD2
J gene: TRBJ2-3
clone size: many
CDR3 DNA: TGTGCCAGCAGCGCCGCCGGGACTAGCGGGAGGCGGGGCACAGATACGCAGTATTTT
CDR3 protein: CASSAAGTSGRRGTDTQYF

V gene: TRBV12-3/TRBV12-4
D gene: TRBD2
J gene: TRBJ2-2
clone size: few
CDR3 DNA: TGTGCCAGCAGTTTGAATAGCGGGAACGGGGAGCTGTTTTTT
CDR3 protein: CASSLNSGNGELFF

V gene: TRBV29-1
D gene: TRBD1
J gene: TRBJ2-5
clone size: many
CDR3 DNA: TGCAGCGTTGAAGGGGACAGGGGTCAAGAGACCCAGTACTTC
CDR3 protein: CSVEGDRGQETQYF

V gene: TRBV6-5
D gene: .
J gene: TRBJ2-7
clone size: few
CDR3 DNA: TGTGCCAGCAGTTATTCCGGACTACTCGGCGAGCAGTACTTC
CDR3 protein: CASSYSGLLGEQYF

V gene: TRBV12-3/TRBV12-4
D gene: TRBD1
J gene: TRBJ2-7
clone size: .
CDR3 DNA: TGTTCCAGCAGACCCGACAGGGTCCGGGAGCAGTACTTC
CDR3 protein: CSSRPDRVREQYF

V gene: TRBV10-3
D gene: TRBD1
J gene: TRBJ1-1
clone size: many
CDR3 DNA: TGTGCCACCAGGACAGGATCACCGAACACTGAAGCTTTCTTT
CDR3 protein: CATRTGSPNTEAFF

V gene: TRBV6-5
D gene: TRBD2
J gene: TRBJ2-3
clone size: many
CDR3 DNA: TGTGCCAGCAGCCGCCCGGGACTAGGAAGCACAGATACGCAGTATTTT
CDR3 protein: CASSRPGLGSTDTQYF

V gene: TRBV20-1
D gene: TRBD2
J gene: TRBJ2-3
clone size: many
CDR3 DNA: TGCAGTGCTACTCTAGCGGGAGGGCCGGGCACAGATACGCAGTATTTT
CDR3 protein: CSATLAGGPGTDTQYF

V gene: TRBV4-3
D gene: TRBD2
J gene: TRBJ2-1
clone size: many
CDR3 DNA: TGCGCCAGCAGCCAAGATTTAGCGGGGTTGCCCTACAATGAGCAGTTCTTC
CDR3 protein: CASSQDLAGLPYNEQFF

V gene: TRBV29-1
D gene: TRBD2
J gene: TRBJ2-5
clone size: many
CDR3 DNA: TGCAGCTACCTGACTAGCGGTTATCAAGAGACCCAGTACTTC
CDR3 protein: CSYLTSGYQETQYF

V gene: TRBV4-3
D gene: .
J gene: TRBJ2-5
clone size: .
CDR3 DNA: TGCGCCAGCAGCCCCGATGAGGGGCCCACCCAGTACTTC
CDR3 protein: CASSPDEGPTQYF